This T cell receptor beta chain was retrieved from a study of blood T cells in healthy people across ages. As concerns this clonotype: No antigen is known for it.

CDR1 is DFQATT, CDR2 SNEGSKA, per germline (reference sequence). The CDR3 spans 15 residues. The V end was cut by 1 base, the J end by 6 bases, with 16 bases between. Points from the study as a whole: Roughly linearly, TCR beta diversity per million T cells fell as age increased.

Next came a second PCR, run for about 6 to 11 cycles, which used a sample-barcoded 5' primer along with a J-beta primer mix. TCRdb reprocessed the 5' RACE reads via MiXCR and lists one record per CDR3 protein. The table records about 730,000 distinct CDR3 sequences, more than 40% of them present only once. The sample taken for sequencing was blood. This TCR derives from a woman aged 55-75 years in good health. The chain couples TRBV20-1 to TRBJ2-1, with D unresolved. The CDR3 here is CSARGAGRFFNEQFF. As DNA, the CDR3 is TGCAGTGCTAGAGGGGCAGGCAGGTTCTTCAATGAGCAGTTCTTC.